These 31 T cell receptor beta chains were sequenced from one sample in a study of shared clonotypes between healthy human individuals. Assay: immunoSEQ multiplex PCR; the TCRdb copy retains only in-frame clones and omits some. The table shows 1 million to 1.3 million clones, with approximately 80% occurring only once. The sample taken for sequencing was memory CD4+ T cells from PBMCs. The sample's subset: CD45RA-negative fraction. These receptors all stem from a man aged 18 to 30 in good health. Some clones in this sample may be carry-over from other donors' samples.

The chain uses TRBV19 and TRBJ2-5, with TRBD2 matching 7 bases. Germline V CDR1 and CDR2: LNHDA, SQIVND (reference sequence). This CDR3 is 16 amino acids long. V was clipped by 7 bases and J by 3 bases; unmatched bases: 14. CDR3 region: CASTLGGSGTEETQYF. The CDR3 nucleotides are TGTGCCAGTACCCTCGGGGGAAGCGGGACCGAAGAGACCCAGTACTTC. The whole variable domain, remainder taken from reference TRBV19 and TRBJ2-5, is DGGITQSPKYLFRKEGQNVTLSCEQNLNHDAMYWYRQDPGQGLRLIYYSQIVNDFQKGDIAEGYSVSREKKESFPLTVTSAQKNPTAFYLCASTLGGSGTEETQYFGPGTRLLVL.

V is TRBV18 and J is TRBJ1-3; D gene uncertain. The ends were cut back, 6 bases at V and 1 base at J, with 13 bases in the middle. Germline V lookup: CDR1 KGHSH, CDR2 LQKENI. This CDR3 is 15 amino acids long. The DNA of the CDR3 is TGTGCCAGCTCCCCCGGGCCGCAATCTGGAAACACCATATATTTT. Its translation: CASSPGPQSGNTIYF. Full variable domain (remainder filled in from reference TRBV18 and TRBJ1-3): NAGVMQNPRHLVRRRGQEARLRCSPMKGHSHVYWYRQLPEEGLKFMVYLQKENIIDESGMPKERFSAEFPKEGPSILRIQQVVRGDSAAYFCASSPGPQSGNTIYFGEGSWLTVV.

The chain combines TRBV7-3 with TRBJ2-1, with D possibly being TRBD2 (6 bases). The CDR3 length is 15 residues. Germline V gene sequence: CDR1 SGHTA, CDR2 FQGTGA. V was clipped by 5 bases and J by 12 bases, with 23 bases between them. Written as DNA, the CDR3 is TGTGCCAGCAGCCCAGGAATGATTCGGGAGTCTGCGCAGTTCTTC. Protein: CASSPGMIRESAQFF.

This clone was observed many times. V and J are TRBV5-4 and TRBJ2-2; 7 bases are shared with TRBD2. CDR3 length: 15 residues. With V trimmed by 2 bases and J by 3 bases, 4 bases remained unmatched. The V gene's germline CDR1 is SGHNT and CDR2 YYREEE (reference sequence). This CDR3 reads CASSFRTSDTGELFF. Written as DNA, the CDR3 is TGTGCCAGCAGCTTTAGGACTAGTGACACCGGGGAGCTGTTTTTT.

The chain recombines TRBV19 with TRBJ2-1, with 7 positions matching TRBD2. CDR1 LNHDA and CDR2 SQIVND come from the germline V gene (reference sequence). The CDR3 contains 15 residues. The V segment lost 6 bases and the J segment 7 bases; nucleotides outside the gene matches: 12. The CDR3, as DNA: TGTGCCAGTAGCCAAGCGGGAAGGTGGTGGAATGAGCAGTTCTTC. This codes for CASSQAGRWWNEQFF.

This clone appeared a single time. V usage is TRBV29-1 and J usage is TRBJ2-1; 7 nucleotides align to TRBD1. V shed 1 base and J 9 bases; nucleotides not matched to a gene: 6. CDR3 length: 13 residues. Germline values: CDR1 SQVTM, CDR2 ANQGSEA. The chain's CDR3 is CSVEVEGAGEQFF. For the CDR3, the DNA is TGCAGCGTTGAAGTTGAGGGGGCTGGTGAGCAGTTCTTC.

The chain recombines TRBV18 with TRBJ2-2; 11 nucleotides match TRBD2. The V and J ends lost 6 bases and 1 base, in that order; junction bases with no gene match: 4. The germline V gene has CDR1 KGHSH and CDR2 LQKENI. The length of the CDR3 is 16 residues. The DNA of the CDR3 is TGTGCCAGCTCCCCCGGACTAGCGGGGAACACCGGGGAGCTGTTTTTT. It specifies CASSPGLAGNTGELFF.

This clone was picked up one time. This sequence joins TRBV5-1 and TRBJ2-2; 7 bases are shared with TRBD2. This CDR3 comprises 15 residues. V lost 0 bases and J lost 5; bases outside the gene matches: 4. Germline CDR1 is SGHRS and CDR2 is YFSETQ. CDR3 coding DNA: TGCGCCAGCAGCTTGGAAGCGGGACGGACCGGGGAGCTGTTTTTT. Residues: CASSLEAGRTGELFF.

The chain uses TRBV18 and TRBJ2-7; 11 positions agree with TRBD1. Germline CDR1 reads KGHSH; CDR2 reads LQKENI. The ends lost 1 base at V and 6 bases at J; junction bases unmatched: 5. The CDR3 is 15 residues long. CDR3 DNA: TGTGCCAGCTCACCACAACACGGGACAGGGGGCGAGCAGTACTTC. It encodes CASSPQHGTGGEQYF.

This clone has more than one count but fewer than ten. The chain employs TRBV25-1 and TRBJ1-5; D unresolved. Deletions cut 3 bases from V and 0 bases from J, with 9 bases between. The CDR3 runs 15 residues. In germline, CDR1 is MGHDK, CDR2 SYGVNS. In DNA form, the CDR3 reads TGTGCCAGCAGTGATGGGCGCTTTAGCAATCAGCCCCAGCATTTT. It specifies CASSDGRFSNQPQHF.

The DNA for the CDR3 is TGCGCCAGCAGCGCGTGGACAGGGGGAATCACTGAAGCTTTCTTT. Translating it yields CASSAWTGGITEAFF. The chain uses TRBV5-1 and TRBJ1-1, with 10 bases lining up with TRBD1. Germline V gene data show CDR1 as SGHRS and CDR2 as YFSETQ. This CDR3 comprises 15 residues. V dropped 4 bases and J dropped 4; count of bases not matched to a gene: 7.

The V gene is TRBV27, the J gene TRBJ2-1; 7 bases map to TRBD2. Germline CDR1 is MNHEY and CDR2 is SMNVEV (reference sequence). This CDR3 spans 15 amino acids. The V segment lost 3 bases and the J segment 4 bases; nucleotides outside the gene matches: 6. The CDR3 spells CASSLLAGVYNEQFF. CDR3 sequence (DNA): TGTGCCAGCAGTTTGTTGGCGGGAGTATACAATGAGCAGTTCTTC.

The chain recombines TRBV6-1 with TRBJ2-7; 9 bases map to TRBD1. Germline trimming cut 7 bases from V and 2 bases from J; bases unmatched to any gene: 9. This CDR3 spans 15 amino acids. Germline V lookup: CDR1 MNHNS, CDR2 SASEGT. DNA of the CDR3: TGTGCCAGCAAAGGGACCGGGACAGGGACCTACGAGCAGTACTTC. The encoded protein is CASKGTGTGTYEQYF.

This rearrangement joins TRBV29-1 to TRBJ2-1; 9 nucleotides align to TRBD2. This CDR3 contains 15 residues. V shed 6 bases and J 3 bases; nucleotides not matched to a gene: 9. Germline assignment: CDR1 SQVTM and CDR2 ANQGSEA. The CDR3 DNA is TGCAGCGTGGGGGGACTAGCAGAGATCTACAATGAGCAGTTCTTC. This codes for CSVGGLAEIYNEQFF.

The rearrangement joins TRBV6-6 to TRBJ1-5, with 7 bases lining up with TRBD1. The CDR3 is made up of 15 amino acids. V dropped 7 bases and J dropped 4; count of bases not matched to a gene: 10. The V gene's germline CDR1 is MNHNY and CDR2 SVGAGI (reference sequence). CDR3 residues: CASTLNRGGNQPQHF. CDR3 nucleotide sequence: TGTGCCAGCACCCTTAACAGGGGAGGAAATCAGCCCCAGCATTTT.

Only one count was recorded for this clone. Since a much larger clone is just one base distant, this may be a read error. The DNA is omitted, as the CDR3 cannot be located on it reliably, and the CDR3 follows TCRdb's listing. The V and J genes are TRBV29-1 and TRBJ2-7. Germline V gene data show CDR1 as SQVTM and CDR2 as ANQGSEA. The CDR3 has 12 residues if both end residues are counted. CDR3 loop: CSVGTGAGEQHF.

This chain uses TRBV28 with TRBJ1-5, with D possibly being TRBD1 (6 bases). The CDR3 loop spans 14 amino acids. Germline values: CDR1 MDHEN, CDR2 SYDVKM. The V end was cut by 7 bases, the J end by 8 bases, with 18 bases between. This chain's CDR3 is CASTRGLGDKPQHF. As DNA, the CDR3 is TGTGCCAGCACCCGGGGGCTTGGGGATAAGCCCCAGCATTTT.

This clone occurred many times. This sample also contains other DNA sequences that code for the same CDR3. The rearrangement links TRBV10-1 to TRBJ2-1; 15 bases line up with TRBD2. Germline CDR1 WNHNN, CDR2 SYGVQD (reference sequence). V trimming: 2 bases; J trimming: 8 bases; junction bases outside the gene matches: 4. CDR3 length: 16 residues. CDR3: CASSEGGTSGRYEQFF. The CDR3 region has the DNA TGCGCCAGCAGTGAGGGGGGGACTAGCGGGAGGTATGAGCAGTTCTTC.

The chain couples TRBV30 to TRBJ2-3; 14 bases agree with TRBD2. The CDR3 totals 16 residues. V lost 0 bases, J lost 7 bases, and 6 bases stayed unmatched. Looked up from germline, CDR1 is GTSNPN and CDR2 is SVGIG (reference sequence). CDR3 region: CAWSVRTSGGSHTQYF. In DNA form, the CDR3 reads TGTGCCTGGAGTGTACGGACTAGCGGGGGGTCTCATACGCAGTATTTT.

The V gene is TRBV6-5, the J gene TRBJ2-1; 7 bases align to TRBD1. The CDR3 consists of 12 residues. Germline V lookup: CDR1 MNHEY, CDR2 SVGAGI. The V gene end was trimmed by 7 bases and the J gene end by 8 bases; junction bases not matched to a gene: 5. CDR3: CASTQTGDEQFF. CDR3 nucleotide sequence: TGTGCCAGCACCCAAACAGGGGATGAGCAGTTCTTC.

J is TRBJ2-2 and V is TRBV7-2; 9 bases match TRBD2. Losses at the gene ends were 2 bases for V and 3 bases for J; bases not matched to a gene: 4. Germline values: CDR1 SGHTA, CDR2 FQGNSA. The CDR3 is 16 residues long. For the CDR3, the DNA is TGTGCCAGCAGCTTAACTAGCGGGTCTTACACCGGGGAGCTGTTTTTT. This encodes CASSLTSGSYTGELFF.

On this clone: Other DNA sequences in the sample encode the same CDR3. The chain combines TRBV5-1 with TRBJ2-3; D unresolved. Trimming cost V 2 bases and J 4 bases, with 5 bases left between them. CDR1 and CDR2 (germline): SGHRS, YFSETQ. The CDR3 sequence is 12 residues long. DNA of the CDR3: TGCGCCAGCAGCTTAGTTTCAGATACGCAGTATTTT. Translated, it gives CASSLVSDTQYF.

The CDR3 DNA is TGTGCCAGCAGCTTTAGCGGGAGCGGCACAGATACGCAGTATTTT. This sequence encodes CASSFSGSGTDTQYF. This chain connects TRBV7-2 to TRBJ2-3, with 9 bases identical to TRBD2. The V gene's germline CDR1 is SGHTA and CDR2 FQGNSA. J was trimmed by 1 base and V by 3 bases; bases with no gene match: 2. This CDR3 is built from 15 residues.

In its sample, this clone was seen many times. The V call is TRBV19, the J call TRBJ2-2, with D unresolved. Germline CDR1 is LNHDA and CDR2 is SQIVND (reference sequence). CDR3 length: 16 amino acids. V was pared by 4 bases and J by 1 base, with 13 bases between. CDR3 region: CASSNVSHKNTGELFF. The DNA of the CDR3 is TGTGCCAGTAGTAACGTCAGCCACAAGAACACCGGGGAGCTGTTTTTT.

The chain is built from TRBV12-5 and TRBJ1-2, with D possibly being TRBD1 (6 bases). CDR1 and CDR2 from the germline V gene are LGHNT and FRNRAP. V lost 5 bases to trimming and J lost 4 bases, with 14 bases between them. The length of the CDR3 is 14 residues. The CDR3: CASGPQGLGYGYTF. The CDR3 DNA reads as TGTGCTAGTGGTCCTCAGGGGCTCGGCTATGGCTACACCTTC.

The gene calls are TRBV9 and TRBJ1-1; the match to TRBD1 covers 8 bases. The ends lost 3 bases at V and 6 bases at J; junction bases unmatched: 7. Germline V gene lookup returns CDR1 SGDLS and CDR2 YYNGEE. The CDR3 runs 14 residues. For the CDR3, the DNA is TGTGCCAGCAGCGCGGACAGGGTATCGGCTGAAGCTTTCTTT. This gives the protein CASSADRVSAEAFF.

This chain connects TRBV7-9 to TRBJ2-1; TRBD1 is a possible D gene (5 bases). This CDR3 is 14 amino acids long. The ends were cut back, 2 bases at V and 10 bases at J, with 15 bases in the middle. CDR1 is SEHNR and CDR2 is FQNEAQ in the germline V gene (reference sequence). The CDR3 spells CASSLWQGIGEQFF. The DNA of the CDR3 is TGTGCCAGCAGCTTATGGCAGGGCATCGGCGAGCAGTTCTTC.

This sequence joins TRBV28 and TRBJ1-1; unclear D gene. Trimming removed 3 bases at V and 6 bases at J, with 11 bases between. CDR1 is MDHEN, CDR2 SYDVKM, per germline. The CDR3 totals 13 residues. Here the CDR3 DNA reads TGTGCCAGCAGTTTCAGGCAGGACGCTGAAGCTTTCTTT. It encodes CASSFRQDAEAFF.

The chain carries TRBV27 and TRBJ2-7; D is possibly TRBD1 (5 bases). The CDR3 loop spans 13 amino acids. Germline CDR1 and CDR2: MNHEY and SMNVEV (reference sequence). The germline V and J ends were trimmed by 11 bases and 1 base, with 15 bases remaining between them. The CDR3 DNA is TGTGCCTCTCGAAGGGGCTGGTCCTACGAGCAGTACTTC. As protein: CASRRGWSYEQYF.

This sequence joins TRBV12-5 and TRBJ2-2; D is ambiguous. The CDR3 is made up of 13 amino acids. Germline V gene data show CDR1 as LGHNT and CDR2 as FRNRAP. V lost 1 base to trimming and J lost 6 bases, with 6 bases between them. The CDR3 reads CASGLEQAGELFF. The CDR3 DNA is TGTGCTAGTGGTTTGGAACAAGCCGGGGAGCTGTTTTTT.

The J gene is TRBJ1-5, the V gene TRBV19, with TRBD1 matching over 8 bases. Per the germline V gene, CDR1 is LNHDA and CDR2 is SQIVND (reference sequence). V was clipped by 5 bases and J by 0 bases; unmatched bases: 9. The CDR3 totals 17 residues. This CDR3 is CASSGAGGGRSNQPQHF. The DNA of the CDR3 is TGTGCCAGTAGTGGGGCAGGGGGCGGGCGTAGCAATCAGCCCCAGCATTTT.